These 29 T cell receptor beta chains were all obtained from the same sample, sequenced in a study of liver allograft versus peripheral blood T cells. Background on the study: What was compared were the T cell receptor repertoires in transplanted livers and those in the peripheral blood of recipients.

TCRdb re-called the reads with MiXCR, one entry per CDR3 protein. The sample comprises 13,000 or so distinct CDR3 sequences, around a sixth of which are singletons, and about 2% rests with the top ten. These TCRs come from a human patient who had a liver transplant. Some T cells may be the graft donor's.

This sequence joins TRBV7-9 and TRBJ1-6; D remains unclear. Germline CDR1 reads SEHNR; CDR2 reads FQNEAQ (reference sequence). The CDR3 runs to 13 residues. V lost 4 bases and J lost 7, with 8 bases in between. In DNA, the CDR3 is TGTGCCAGCAGCTCCAGGCGGAATTCACCCCTCCACTTT. Translation: CASSSRRNSPLHF. The variable domain in full, with the rest retrieved from reference TRBV7-9 and TRBJ1-6, is DTGVSQNPRHKITKRGQNVTFRCDPISEHNRLYWYRQTLGQGPEFLTYFQNEAQLEKSRLLSDRFSAERPKGSFSTLEIQRTEQGDSAMYLCASSSRRNSPLHFGNGTRLTVT.

The rearrangement joins TRBV6-5 to TRBJ2-5; D is uncertain. The CDR3 is 13 residues long. Germline assignment: CDR1 MNHEY and CDR2 SVGAGI. The V end lost 4 bases, the J end lost 5 bases, and 11 bases lay between the germline ends. Here the CDR3 DNA reads TGTGCCAGCAGTTTCGGTGGGGTTGAGACCCAGTACTTC. Encoded protein: CASSFGGVETQYF.

The chain carries TRBV5-6 and TRBJ2-5; 7 bases map to TRBD1. Germline V CDR1 and CDR2: SGHDT, YYEEEE. The CDR3 runs to 13 residues. The ends lost 2 bases at V and 5 bases at J; junction bases unmatched: 3. In DNA, the CDR3 is TGTGCCAGCAGCTTAAGGACAGGCGAGACCCAGTACTTC. Translated: CASSLRTGETQYF.

This clonotype was found a few times. V gene TRBV11-2 combines with J gene TRBJ2-7; weak D call: TRBD1 (5 bases). V lost 6 bases to trimming and J lost 6 bases, with 12 bases between them. CDR3 length equals 12 residues. Germline V CDR1 and CDR2: SGHAT, FQNNGV. CDR3 sequence (DNA): TGTGCCAGCAGGGTCAGGGCTACCGAGCAGTACTTC. Its translation is CASRVRATEQYF.

Sample share makes this clonotype medium-sized. The rearrangement links TRBV29-1 to TRBJ1-2; D is unresolved. The CDR3 runs 12 residues. Trimming shortened V by 6 bases and J by 5 bases, and 13 bases separated the two germline ends. Germline CDR1 SQVTM, CDR2 ANQGSEA. Written as DNA, the CDR3 is TGCAGCGTCCTTACTCCCCAGTATGGCTACACCTTC. Encoded protein: CSVLTPQYGYTF.

This clonotype ranks as medium-sized. The chain combines TRBV19 with TRBJ2-1; 8 positions agree with TRBD1. Germline loops: CDR1 LNHDA, CDR2 SQIVND (reference sequence). The V and J ends lost 1 base and 10 bases, in that order; junction bases with no gene match: 12. CDR3 length: 16 amino acids. CDR3: CASSIAAGTGGLEQFF. DNA of the CDR3: TGTGCCAGTAGTATAGCCGCCGGGACAGGCGGGTTAGAGCAGTTCTTC.

This clonotype has a count of ten or more. The chain combines TRBV28 with TRBJ1-4; D is unresolved. The CDR3 covers 13 residues. In germline, CDR1 is MDHEN, CDR2 SYDVKM. V lost 5 bases and J 4 bases, leaving 8 bases between the germline ends. CDR3 residues: CASSPPGNEKLFF. Here the CDR3 DNA reads TGTGCCAGCAGTCCCCCGGGTAATGAAAAACTGTTTTTT.

This clonotype occurred many times. The rearrangement joins TRBV27 to TRBJ1-1, with TRBD1 identical over 9 bases. Germline-derived CDR1 and CDR2 are MNHEY and SMNVEV (reference sequence). Losses at the gene ends were 3 bases for V and 11 bases for J; bases not matched to a gene: 4. This CDR3 region has 12 residues. CDR3 DNA: TGTGCCAGCAGTTTGGGGACAGGGATGGCTTTCTTT. Amino acids: CASSLGTGMAFF.

This clonotype was detected a few times. This chain links TRBV19 with TRBJ2-4; D perhaps matches TRBD1 (6 bases). Trimming took off 2 bases at V and 4 bases at J, with 12 bases between the two ends. Per germline, CDR1 LNHDA and CDR2 SQIVND (reference sequence). This CDR3 comprises 15 residues. The CDR3 region is CASSIWTDPKNIQYF. The CDR3 DNA sequence: TGTGCCAGTAGTATATGGACAGATCCAAAAAACATTCAGTACTTC.

The table lists this clonotype with many counts. The CDR3 region has the DNA TGTGCCAGCAGCGTGGACAGGAACTATGGCTACACCTTC. This translates into CASSVDRNYGYTF. This chain joins TRBV7-2 and TRBJ1-2; 7 bases match TRBD1. After removal of 5 bases from V and 2 bases from J, the junction contained 2 bases not matched to a gene. CDR1 is SGHTA and CDR2 is FQGNSA in the germline V gene. This CDR3 contains 13 residues.

This clonotype occurred a few times. V and J are TRBV6-5 and TRBJ1-1; no clear D. Trimming left V 9 bases short and J 3 bases short, with 17 bases between. The length of the CDR3 is 14 residues. Looked up from germline, CDR1 is MNHEY and CDR2 is SVGAGI. CDR3 loop: CASLRPGGDTEAFF. The CDR3 DNA is TGTGCCAGTCTTAGGCCGGGCGGCGACACTGAAGCTTTCTTT.

This clonotype has more than one count but fewer than ten. Here the CDR3 DNA reads TGCAGTGCTAGCCGGGACGGAAATCAGCCCCAGCATTTT. Its translation is CSASRDGNQPQHF. The chain combines TRBV20-1 with TRBJ1-5; D perhaps matches TRBD1 (5 bases). This CDR3 region has 13 residues. V dropped 3 bases and J dropped 4 bases, with 10 bases sitting between them. CDR1 DFQATT and CDR2 SNEGSKA come from the germline V gene (reference sequence).

V usage is TRBV20-1 and J usage is TRBJ2-5; D is perhaps TRBD2 (6 bases). This CDR3 spans 13 amino acids. Germline V lookup: CDR1 DFQATT, CDR2 SNEGSKA (reference sequence). Trimming took 3 bases from V and 2 from J, leaving 10 bases between them. The CDR3 DNA sequence: TGCAGTGCTAGCCGGGACTTACAAGAGACCCAGTACTTC. Protein sequence: CSASRDLQETQYF.

This clonotype was detected a few times. This rearrangement joins TRBV10-3 to TRBJ2-5, with D hard to call. Germline assignment: CDR1 ENHRY and CDR2 SYGVKD. This CDR3 spans 13 amino acids. V dropped 3 bases and J dropped 1 base, with 6 bases sitting between them. This CDR3 reads CAISDSTQETQYF. The CDR3 region has the DNA TGTGCCATCAGTGATTCGACCCAAGAGACCCAGTACTTC.

On this clonotype: An end of the junction does not agree with germline; a read error may underlie this. This chain joins TRBV19 and TRBJ2-2, with D possibly being TRBD1 (7 bases). CDR1 and CDR2 from the germline V gene are LNHDA and SQIVND (reference sequence). The CDR3 has 14 amino acids. CDR3 amino acids: CASRTRTGGGEPFF. DNA for the CDR3: TGTGCCAGTAGGACCAGGACAGGTGGCGGGGAGCCGTTTTTT.

Many counts were recorded for this clonotype. The CDR3 sequence is CASTSLAASQPQHF. DNA for the CDR3: TGTGCCAGCACTTCGCTGGCGGCGAGTCAGCCCCAGCATTTT. V is TRBV28 and J is TRBJ1-5; D is uncertain. CDR1 and CDR2 (germline): MDHEN, SYDVKM. Trimming took off 7 bases at V and 6 bases at J, with 16 bases between the two ends. The CDR3 runs to 14 residues.

This clonotype is classed as medium-sized (0.01 to 0.1%). The V and J genes are TRBV15 and TRBJ1-1; 8 bases match TRBD1. The CDR3 runs to 14 residues. In germline, CDR1 is LNHNV, CDR2 YYDKDF (reference sequence). Germline trimming cut 0 bases from V and 10 bases from J; bases unmatched to any gene: 7. CDR3 nucleotides: TGTGCCACCAGCAGAGATTTGGACAGGGCCTCAGCTTTCTTT. It translates to CATSRDLDRASAFF.

This clonotype showed up just a few times. This rearrangement joins TRBV20-1 to TRBJ2-5; D unresolved. The CDR3 covers 11 residues. The germline gives CDR1 DFQATT, CDR2 SNEGSKA (reference sequence). The V end was cut by 5 bases, the J end by 0 bases, with 4 bases between. CDR3 residues: CSAWDQETQYF. CDR3 coding DNA: TGCAGTGCTTGGGACCAAGAGACCCAGTACTTC.

The rearrangement links TRBV11-2 to TRBJ2-1, with 9 bases lining up with TRBD2. Germline V gene lookup returns CDR1 SGHAT and CDR2 FQNNGV. CDR3 length: 14 amino acids. V shed 1 base, J shed 6 bases, and the junction held 1 base outside the gene matches. CDR3 in DNA: TGTGCCAGCAGCTTAGCTAGCGGGGTCAATGAGCAGTTCTTC. It specifies CASSLASGVNEQFF. Variable domain in full (rest from reference TRBV11-2 and TRBJ2-1): EAGVAQSPRYKIIEKRQSVAFWCNPISGHATLYWYQQILGQGPKLLIQFQNNGVVDDSQLPKDRFSAERLKGVDSTLKIQPAKLEDSAVYLCASSLASGVNEQFFGPGTRLTVL.

There are many counts of this clonotype. The chain joins TRBV18 to TRBJ1-5; 8 bases are a match to TRBD1. V shed 5 bases and J 7 bases; nucleotides not matched to a gene: 7. Germline CDR1 and CDR2: KGHSH and LQKENI. This CDR3 has 14 amino acids. DNA of the CDR3: TGTGCCAGCTCAGCAGACAGGGGAAGACAGCCCCAGCATTTT. It yields the protein CASSADRGRQPQHF.

This clonotype is labeled as medium-sized (0.01 to 0.1%). The germline gene is not matched at one end of the junction; a read error may be the cause. CDR3 coding DNA: TGCAGCGTTCAGGGACAGCTCAACTCTGGCTACACCTTC. This codes for CSVQGQLNSGYTF. The chain employs TRBV29-1 and TRBJ1-2; TRBD1 agrees at 7 bases. Germline-derived CDR1 and CDR2 are SQVTM and ANQGSEA. This CDR3 region has 13 residues.

This clonotype was counted only a few times. The genes are TRBV28 and TRBJ2-2, with D tentatively TRBD1 (6 bases). Per the germline V gene, CDR1 is MDHEN and CDR2 is SYDVKM. Trimming took off 5 bases at V and 6 bases at J, with 16 bases between the two ends. The length of the CDR3 is 15 residues. This CDR3 reads CASSPGQRSAGELFF. The DNA for the CDR3 is TGTGCCAGCAGTCCTGGACAGAGATCTGCCGGGGAGCTGTTTTTT.

The chain links TRBV9 to TRBJ2-3; 10 bases are shared with TRBD2. After removal of 3 bases from V and 6 bases from J, the junction contained 7 bases not matched to a gene. The germline gives CDR1 SGDLS, CDR2 YYNGEE. The CDR3 contains 15 residues. The CDR3 here is CASSEREGLGDTQYF. CDR3 DNA: TGTGCCAGCAGCGAGCGGGAGGGCCTGGGCGATACGCAGTATTTT.

This clonotype rates as medium-sized. V gene TRBV28 combines with J gene TRBJ2-6; TRBD1 matches at 7 bases. The length of the CDR3 is 17 residues. Germline V gene sequence: CDR1 MDHEN, CDR2 SYDVKM. The J segment lost 1 base and the V segment lost 6 bases, leaving 9 bases of the junction unmatched. The CDR3 nucleotides are TGTGCCAGCAGCTCGACAGGGTTTTTTTCTGGGGCCAACGTCCTGACTTTC. Translation gives CASSSTGFFSGANVLTF.

This clonotype was counted at least ten times. V gene TRBV18 combines with J gene TRBJ2-7; D possibly corresponds to TRBD2 (5 bases). V was trimmed by 5 bases and J by 6 bases, leaving 14 bases between them. Germline lookup yields CDR1 KGHSH and CDR2 LQKENI. The CDR3 spans 13 residues. The CDR3 DNA reads as TGTGCCAGCTCAACCACTAGTTCTGGCGAGCAGTACTTC. Translation: CASSTTSSGEQYF.

A few counts support this clonotype. The chain uses TRBV5-1 and TRBJ2-2; 12 nucleotides line up with TRBD2. The CDR3 contains 16 residues. Germline V gives CDR1 SGHRS, CDR2 YFSETQ. The V segment lost 2 bases and the J segment 6 bases; nucleotides outside the gene matches: 5. The CDR3 DNA follows: TGCGCCAGCAGCTTACGGACTAGCGGGGACTCCGGGGAGCTGTTTTTT. It specifies CASSLRTSGDSGELFF.

This clonotype turned up a few times. CDR3 coding DNA: TGTGCCAGCAGCTTAGTCGGTCTGCCATCGAGCTACGAGCAGTACTTC. Translation: CASSLVGLPSSYEQYF. This chain joins TRBV11-2 and TRBJ2-7; no clear D. V dropped 1 base and J dropped 3 bases, with 16 bases sitting between them. This CDR3 contains 16 residues. CDR1 and CDR2 (germline): SGHAT, FQNNGV.

This clonotype was seen a handful of times. The chain links TRBV20-1 to TRBJ1-6; TRBD1 aligns across 7 bases. With 7 bases clipped from V and 8 bases from J, the junction kept 5 bases outside the gene matches. Looked up from germline, CDR1 is DFQATT and CDR2 is SNEGSKA (reference sequence). This CDR3 region has 12 residues. In DNA form, the CDR3 reads TGCAGTGTAGGCAGGGGGGATTCACCCCTCCACTTT. Translating it yields CSVGRGDSPLHF.

The genes are TRBV5-4 and TRBJ1-1; D possibly corresponds to TRBD1 (6 bases). Germline-derived CDR1 and CDR2 are SGHNT and YYREEE (reference sequence). CDR3 length equals 13 residues. Trimming removed 1 base from V and 4 bases from J, with 8 bases in between. In DNA, the CDR3 is TGTGCCAGCAGCTTGTGGGGGCGCACTGAAGCTTTCTTT. This encodes CASSLWGRTEAFF.